This TCR beta chain emerged from a study of T cell responses to AZD1222 COVID-19 vaccine. Data came from immunoSEQ multiplex PCR; TCRdb stores just in-frame clones and leaves some out. The sample holds approximately 100,000 clones, around 87% seen once. V lost 2 bases to trimming and J lost 1 base, with 9 bases between them. Germline V gene sequence: CDR1 KGHSH, CDR2 LQKENI. This CDR3 is 14 amino acids long. The count of this clone is one. Its target is unknown. Study-wide findings and caveats: Spike-specific TCR breadth rose after two AZD1222 doses, and depth rose as well. Repertoire sampling occurred only after the peak T cell response.

This rearrangement joins TRBV18 to TRBJ2-7; D gene uncertain. The origin of this receptor is an adult in good health. This specimen consisted of peripheral blood, obtained on day 0 of AZD1222 vaccination. CDR3 sequence reads: CASSPVGSSYEQYF. The CDR3 DNA follows: TGTGCCAGCTCACCAGTCGGATCGTCCTACGAGCAGTACTTC.